The subject of this entry is one T cell receptor beta chain. Its target is not known. This sample is part of a study of CD8 T cells in Susac syndrome. cDNA came from approximately 0.5 to 1 ug RNA primed by random hexamers. The TCR beta CDR3 was amplified by immunoSEQ multiplex PCR across 54 Vbeta, 13 Jbeta. Each CDR3 protein gets one entry after TCRdb re-called the immunoSEQ multiplex PCR reads with MiXCR. This table has about 83,000 distinct CDR3 sequences, approximately 96% appearing once. Overall study findings and caveats: Total CD8+ repertoires held 15 to 20 Susac-specific public clones, while CD8+ TEMRA repertoires held roughly five.

Negative isolation yielded CD8+ and CD4+ T cells; FACS enriched TEMRA cells. V lost 2 bases, J lost 1 base, and 8 bases lay in between. Germline CDR1 is GTSNPN and CDR2 is SVGIG (reference sequence). This CDR3 comprises 13 residues. This chain connects TRBV30 to TRBJ1-2, with a possible D match to TRBD1 (5 bases). This TCR came from a human donor with Susac syndrome. Material: CD8+ T cells from PBMCs. CDR3 amino acids: CAWSTQGNYGYTF. CDR3 DNA sequence: TGTGCCTGGAGTACCCAGGGTAACTATGGCTACACCTTC.